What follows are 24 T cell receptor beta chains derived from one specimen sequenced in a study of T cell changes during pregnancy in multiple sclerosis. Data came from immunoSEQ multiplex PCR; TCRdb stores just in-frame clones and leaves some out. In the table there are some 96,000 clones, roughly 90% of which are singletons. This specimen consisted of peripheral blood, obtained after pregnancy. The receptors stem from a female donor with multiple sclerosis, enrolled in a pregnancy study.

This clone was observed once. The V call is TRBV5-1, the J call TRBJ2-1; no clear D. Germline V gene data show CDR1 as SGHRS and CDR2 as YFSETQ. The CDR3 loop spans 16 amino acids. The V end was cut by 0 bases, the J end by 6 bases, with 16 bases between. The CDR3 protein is CASSLVLGSSGNEQFF. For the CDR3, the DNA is TGCGCCAGCAGCTTGGTTCTCGGGTCGTCCGGCAATGAGCAGTTCTTC.

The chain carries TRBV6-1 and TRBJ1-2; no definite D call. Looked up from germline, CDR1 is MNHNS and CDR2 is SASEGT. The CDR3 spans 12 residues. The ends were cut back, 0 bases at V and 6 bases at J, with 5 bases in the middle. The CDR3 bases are TGTGCCAGCAGTGAAGCCGGGAATGGCTACACCTTC. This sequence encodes CASSEAGNGYTF.

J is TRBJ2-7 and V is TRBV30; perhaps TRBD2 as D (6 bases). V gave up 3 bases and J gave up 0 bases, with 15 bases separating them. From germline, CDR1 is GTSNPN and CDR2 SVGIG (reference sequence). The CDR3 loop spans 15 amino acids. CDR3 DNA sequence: TGTGCCTGGAGCGCCCTGCGGGGAAGCTCCTACGAGCAGTACTTC. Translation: CAWSALRGSSYEQYF.

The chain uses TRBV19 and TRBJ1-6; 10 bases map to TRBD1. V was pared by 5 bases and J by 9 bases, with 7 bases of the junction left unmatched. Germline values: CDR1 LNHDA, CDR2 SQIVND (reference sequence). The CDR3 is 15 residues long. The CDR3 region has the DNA TGTGCCAGTAGTCCGAGACAGGGGGCTGTTTCACCCCTCCACTTT. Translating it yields CASSPRQGAVSPLHF.

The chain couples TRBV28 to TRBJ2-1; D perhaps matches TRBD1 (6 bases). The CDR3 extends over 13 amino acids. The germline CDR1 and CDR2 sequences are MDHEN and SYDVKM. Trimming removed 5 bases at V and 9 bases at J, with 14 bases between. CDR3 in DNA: TGTGCCAGCAGTAAACACAGGGTTGTTGAGCAGTTCTTC. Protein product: CASSKHRVVEQFF.

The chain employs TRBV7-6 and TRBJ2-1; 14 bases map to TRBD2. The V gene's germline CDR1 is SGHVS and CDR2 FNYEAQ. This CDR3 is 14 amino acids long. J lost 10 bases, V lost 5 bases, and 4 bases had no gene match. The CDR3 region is CASSRGLAGDEQFF. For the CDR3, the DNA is TGTGCCAGCAGCCGGGGACTAGCGGGAGACGAGCAGTTCTTC.

CDR3 coding DNA: TGCAGCGTTGAAAATCGACTAGTGACTAGCACAGATACGCAGTATTTT. It specifies CSVENRLVTSTDTQYF. The chain recombines TRBV29-1 with TRBJ2-3, with D possibly being TRBD2 (6 bases). The CDR3 length is 16 residues. Per germline, CDR1 SQVTM and CDR2 ANQGSEA. Trimming removed 2 bases from V and 0 bases from J, with 15 bases in between.

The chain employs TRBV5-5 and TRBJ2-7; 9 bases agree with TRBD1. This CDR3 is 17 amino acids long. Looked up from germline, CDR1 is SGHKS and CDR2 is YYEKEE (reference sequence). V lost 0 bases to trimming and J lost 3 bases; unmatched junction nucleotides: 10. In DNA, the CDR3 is TGTGCCAGCAGCTTGGGGGGGACAGGGATGGGTGGCTACGAGCAGTACTTC. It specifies CASSLGGTGMGGYEQYF. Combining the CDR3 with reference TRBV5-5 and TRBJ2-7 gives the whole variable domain DAGVTQSPTHLIKTRGQQVTLRCSPISGHKSVSWYQQVLGQGPQFIFQYYEKEERGRGNFPDRFSARQFPNYSSELNVNALLLGDSALYLCASSLGGTGMGGYEQYFGPGTRLTVT.

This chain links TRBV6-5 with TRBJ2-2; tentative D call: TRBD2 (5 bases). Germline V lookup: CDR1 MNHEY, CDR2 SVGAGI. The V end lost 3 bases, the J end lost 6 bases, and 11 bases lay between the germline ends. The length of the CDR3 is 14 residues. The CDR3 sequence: CASSYSVEAGELFF. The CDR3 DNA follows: TGTGCCAGCAGTTATAGTGTGGAGGCCGGGGAGCTGTTTTTT.

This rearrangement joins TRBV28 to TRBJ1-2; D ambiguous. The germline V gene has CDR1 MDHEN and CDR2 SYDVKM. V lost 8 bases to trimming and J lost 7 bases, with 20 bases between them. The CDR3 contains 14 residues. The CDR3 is CASRPPGRGSGYTF. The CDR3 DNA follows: TGTGCCAGCCGCCCCCCGGGGAGAGGGTCTGGCTACACCTTC.

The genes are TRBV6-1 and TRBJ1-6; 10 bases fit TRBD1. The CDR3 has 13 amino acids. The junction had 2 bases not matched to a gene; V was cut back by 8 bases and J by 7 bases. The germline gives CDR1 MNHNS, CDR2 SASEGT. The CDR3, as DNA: TGTGCCAGCCTGGGACAGGGGAATTCACCCCTCCACTTT. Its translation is CASLGQGNSPLHF.

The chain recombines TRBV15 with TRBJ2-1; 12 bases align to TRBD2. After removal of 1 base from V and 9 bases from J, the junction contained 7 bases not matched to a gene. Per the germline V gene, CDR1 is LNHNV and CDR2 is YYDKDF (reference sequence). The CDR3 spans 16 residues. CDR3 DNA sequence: TGTGCCACCAGCAGAGGACTAGCGGGAGTATTCGGTGAGCAGTTCTTC. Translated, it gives CATSRGLAGVFGEQFF.

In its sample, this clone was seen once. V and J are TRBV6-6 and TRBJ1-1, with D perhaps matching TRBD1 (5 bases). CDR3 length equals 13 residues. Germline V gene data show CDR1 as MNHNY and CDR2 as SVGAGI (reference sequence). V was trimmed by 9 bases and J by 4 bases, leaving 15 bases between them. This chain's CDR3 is CASVPAGPTEAFF. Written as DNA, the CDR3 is TGTGCCAGTGTGCCTGCGGGGCCCACTGAAGCTTTCTTT.

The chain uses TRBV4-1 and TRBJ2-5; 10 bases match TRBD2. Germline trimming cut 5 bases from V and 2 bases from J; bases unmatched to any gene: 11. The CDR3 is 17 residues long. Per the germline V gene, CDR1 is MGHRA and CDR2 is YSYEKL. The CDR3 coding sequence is TGCGCCAGCAGCTCCAGCGGGGGGGCCGGGGGACAAGAGACCCAGTACTTC. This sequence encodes CASSSSGGAGGQETQYF.

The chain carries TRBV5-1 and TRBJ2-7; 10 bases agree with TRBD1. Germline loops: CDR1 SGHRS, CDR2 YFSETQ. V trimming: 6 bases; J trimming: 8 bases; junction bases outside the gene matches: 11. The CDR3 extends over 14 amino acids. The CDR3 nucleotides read TGCGCCAGCACCGTTCGGGACAGGGGAGAGAAGCAGTACTTC. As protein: CASTVRDRGEKQYF. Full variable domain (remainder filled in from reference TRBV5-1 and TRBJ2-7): KAGVTQTPRYLIKTRGQQVTLSCSPISGHRSVSWYQQTPGQGLQFLFEYFSETQRNKGNFPGRFSGRQFSNSRSEMNVSTLELGDSALYLCASTVRDRGEKQYFGPGTRLTVT.

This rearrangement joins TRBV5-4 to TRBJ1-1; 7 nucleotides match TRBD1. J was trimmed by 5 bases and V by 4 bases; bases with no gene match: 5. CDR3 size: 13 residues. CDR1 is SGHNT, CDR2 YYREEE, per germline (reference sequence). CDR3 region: CASSEQGRTEAFF. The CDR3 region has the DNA TGTGCCAGCAGCGAACAGGGGAGGACTGAAGCTTTCTTT. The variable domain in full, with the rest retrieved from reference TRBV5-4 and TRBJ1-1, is ETGVTQSPTHLIKTRGQQVTLRCSSQSGHNTVSWYQQALGQGPQFIFQYYREEENGRGNFPPRFSGLQFPNYSSELNVNALELDDSALYLCASSEQGRTEAFFGQGTRLTVV.

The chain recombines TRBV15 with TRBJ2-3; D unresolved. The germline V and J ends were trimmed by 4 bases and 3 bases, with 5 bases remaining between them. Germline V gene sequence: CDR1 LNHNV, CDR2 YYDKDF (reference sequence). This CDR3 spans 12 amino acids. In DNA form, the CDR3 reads TGTGCCACCAGCATCGAGACAGATACGCAGTATTTT. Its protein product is CATSIETDTQYF.

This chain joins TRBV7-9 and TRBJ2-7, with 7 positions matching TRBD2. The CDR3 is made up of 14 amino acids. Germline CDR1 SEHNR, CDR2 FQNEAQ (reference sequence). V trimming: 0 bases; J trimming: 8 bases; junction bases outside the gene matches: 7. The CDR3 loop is CASSLAPGLGQQYF. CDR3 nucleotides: TGTGCCAGCAGCTTAGCCCCAGGACTAGGCCAGCAGTACTTC.

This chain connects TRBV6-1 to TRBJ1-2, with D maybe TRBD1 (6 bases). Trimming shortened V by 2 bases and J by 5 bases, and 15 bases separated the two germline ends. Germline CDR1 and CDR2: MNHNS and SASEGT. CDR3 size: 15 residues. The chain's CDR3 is CASSELDRNSYGYTF. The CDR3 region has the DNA TGTGCCAGCAGTGAACTCGACAGGAACTCTTATGGCTACACCTTC.

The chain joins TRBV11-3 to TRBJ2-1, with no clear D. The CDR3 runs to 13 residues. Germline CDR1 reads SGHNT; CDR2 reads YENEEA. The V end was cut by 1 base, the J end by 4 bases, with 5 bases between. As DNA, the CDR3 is TGTGCCAGCAGCTTAGCGGTATACAATGAGCAGTTCTTC. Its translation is CASSLAVYNEQFF.

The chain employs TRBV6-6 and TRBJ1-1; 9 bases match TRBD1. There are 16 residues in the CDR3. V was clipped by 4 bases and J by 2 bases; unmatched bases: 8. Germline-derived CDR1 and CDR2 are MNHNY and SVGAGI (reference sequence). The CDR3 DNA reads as TGTGCCAGCAGTTCCCCCCGGGACAGGGAAAACACTGAAGCTTTCTTT. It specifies CASSSPRDRENTEAFF.

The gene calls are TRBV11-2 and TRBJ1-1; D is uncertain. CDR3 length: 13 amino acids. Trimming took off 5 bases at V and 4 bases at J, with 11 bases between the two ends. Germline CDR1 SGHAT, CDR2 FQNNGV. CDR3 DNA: TGTGCCAGCAGCGCTCTCGTCGGCACTGAAGCTTTCTTT. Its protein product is CASSALVGTEAFF.

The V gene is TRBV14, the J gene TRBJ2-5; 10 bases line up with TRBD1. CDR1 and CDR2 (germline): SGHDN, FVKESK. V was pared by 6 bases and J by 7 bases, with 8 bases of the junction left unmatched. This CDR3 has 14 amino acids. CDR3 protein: CASRPGGQGGTQYF. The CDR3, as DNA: TGTGCCAGCAGACCCGGAGGACAGGGGGGGACCCAGTACTTC. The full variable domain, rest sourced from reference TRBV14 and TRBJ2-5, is EAGVTQFPSHSVIEKGQTVTLRCDPISGHDNLYWYRRVMGKEIKFLLHFVKESKQDESGMPNNRFLAERTGGTYSTLKVQPAELEDSGVYFCASRPGGQGGTQYFGPGTRLLVL.

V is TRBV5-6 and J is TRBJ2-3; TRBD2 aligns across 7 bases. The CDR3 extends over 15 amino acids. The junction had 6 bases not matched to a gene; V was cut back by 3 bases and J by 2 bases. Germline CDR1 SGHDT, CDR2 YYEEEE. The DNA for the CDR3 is TGTGCCAGCAGCTATAGAAGCGGGGTCACAGATACGCAGTATTTT. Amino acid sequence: CASSYRSGVTDTQYF.